This TCR beta chain was recorded in a study of blood T cell repertoires in COVID-19. Study in general: Italy, Spain and the United States were the sources of the convalescent and acute COVID-19 samples.

Enrollees, about 18 to 95 years old, lived in approximately 24 US areas. Assignment of participants to cohorts was predicated upon participant-reported clinical history. There are a few counts of this clone. At one of its ends the junction is not consistent with the germline gene, which may arise from a read error. Per the study methods: Scientists estimated how many nucleated cells there were by amplifying reference gene primers. The assay was immunoSEQ multiplex PCR, and TCRdb's table has in-frame clones only and misses some. V and J calls plus clone size are reproduced from that table; the DNA served to infer D and trimming. The sample lists about 480,000 clones; roughly 90% were seen once. This receptor was obtained from a middle-aged woman who had recovered from COVID-19. Sequenced input: PBMCs or T cells enriched from blood (not recorded which).

The CDR3 loop is CASSQEGKDRVTPEAFF. DNA for the CDR3: TGCGCCAGCAGCCAAGAAGGGAAGGACAGGGTAACCCCTGAGGCTTTCTTT. The genes are TRBV4-3 and TRBJ1-1; 8 nucleotides agree with TRBD1. The CDR3 length is 17 residues. Germline V gene data show CDR1 as LGHNA and CDR2 as YSLEER.